This TCR beta chain was captured by sequencing in a study of blood T cell repertoires in COVID-19. For the study at large: Samples came from the United States, Italy and Spain, spanning acute and convalescent COVID-19. T cells, B-cell-depleted T cells, or PBMCs supplied cDNA or gDNA.

Germline trimming cut 1 base from V and 6 bases from J; bases unmatched to any gene: 9. Per germline, CDR1 SGHRS and CDR2 YFSETQ. CDR3 length equals 15 residues. Per the original methods: Estimation of nucleated cell counts relied on the amplification of reference gene primers. The protocol was immunoSEQ multiplex PCR, while the TCRdb copy is restricted to in-frame clones and leaves out a portion. The V and J calls and the clone size are those of that table, but D and trimming were determined from the DNA. The sample has about 190,000 clones, about 88% seen once; the top ten hold approximately 1%. Source material: peripheral blood. This chain connects TRBV5-1 to TRBJ2-7; 8 bases map to TRBD1. The receptor was derived from a man younger than 45 with acute or convalescent COVID-19. The DNA for the CDR3 is TGCGCCAGCAGCTTGACCGGGACAGGAGTTTCCGAGCAGTACTTC. Residues: CASSLTGTGVSEQYF.